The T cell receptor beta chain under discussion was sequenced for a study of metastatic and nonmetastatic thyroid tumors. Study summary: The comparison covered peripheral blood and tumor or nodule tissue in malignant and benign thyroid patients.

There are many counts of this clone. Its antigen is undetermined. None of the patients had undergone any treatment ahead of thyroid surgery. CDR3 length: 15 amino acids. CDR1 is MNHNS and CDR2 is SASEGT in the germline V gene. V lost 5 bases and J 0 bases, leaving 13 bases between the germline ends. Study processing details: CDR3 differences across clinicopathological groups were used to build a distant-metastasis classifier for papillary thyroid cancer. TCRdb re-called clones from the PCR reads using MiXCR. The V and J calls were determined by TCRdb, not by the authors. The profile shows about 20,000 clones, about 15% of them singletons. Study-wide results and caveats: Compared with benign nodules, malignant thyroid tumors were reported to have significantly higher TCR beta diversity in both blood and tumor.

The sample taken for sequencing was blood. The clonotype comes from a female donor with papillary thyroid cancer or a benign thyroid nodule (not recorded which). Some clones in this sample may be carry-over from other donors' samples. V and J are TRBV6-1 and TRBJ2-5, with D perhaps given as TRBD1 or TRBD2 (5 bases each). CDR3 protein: CASSLDGTNQETQYF. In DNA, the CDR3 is TGTGCCAGCAGTTTGGACGGGACCAACCAAGAGACCCAGTACTTC.